A selection of T cell receptor beta chains follows, all from one sample in a study of cytomegalovirus exposure and HLA in healthy donors. The table came from immunoSEQ multiplex PCR; TCRdb's copy has only in-frame clones and leaves some out. The table lists roughly 160,000 clones, approximately 80% of them singletons. The source material was PBMCs. These receptors all come from a man aged 45-60 years in good health and CMV-seropositive. CDR3s include the opening cysteine and the closing phenylalanine or tryptophan. A D gene is named only where the DNA matches it firmly. Clone sizes are given selectively: once, few, many, or a class where the clone is expanded.

v_call	d_call	j_call	clone_size	cdr3_aa	cdr3_nt
TRBV2	TRBD1	TRBJ1-6	NA	CASTGQGSPLHF	TGTGCCAGCACAGGACAGGGTTCACCCCTCCACTTT
TRBV25-1	NA	TRBJ2-3	NA	CASSDSRGTDTQYF	TGTGCCAGCAGTGACTCGCGAGGCACAGATACGCAGTATTTT
TRBV5-5	TRBD1	TRBJ1-2	NA	CASSSEDRGRNYGYTF	TGTGCCAGCAGCTCCGAGGACAGGGGCCGTAACTATGGCTACACCTTC
TRBV4-3	NA	TRBJ2-7	NA	CASSQGAGHPNRYEQYF	TGCGCCAGCAGCCAAGGGGCCGGACACCCGAATCGCTACGAGCAGTACTTC
TRBV7-2	NA	TRBJ2-5	NA	CASSVLELQYF	TGTGCCAGCAGCGTTTTAGAGCTGCAGTACTTC
TRBV7-9	NA	TRBJ2-2	NA	CASSLGGRRELFF	TGTGCCAGCAGCTTAGGGGGGCGCCGGGAGCTGTTTTTT
TRBV6-4	TRBD1	TRBJ1-1	NA	CASSPDREAEAFF	TGTGCCAGCAGCCCGGACAGGGAGGCTGAAGCTTTCTTT
TRBV7-9	TRBD1	TRBJ1-3	once	CASSRRQGLSGNTIYF	TGTGCCAGCAGCAGACGACAGGGCCTCTCTGGAAACACCATATATTTT
TRBV18	NA	TRBJ2-2	NA	CASSQGANTGELFF	TGTGCCAGCTCACAGGGGGCGAACACCGGGGAGCTGTTTTTT
TRBV29-1	TRBD1	TRBJ2-7	NA	CSVAGQGFSYEQYF	TGCAGCGTGGCGGGACAGGGCTTCTCCTACGAGCAGTACTTC
TRBV19	NA	TRBJ1-4	NA	CASCTGRARSNEKLFF	TGTGCCAGTTGCACAGGCAGGGCCCGGTCTAATGAAAAACTGTTTTTT
TRBV5-1	TRBD1	TRBJ2-4	NA	CASSLGTGDIQYF	TGCGCCAGCAGCTTGGGGACAGGGGATATTCAGTACTTC
TRBV21-1	NA	TRBJ1-1	NA	CASSKRVAVEAFF	TGTGCCAGCAGCAAGAGGGTGGCTGTTGAAGCTTTCTTT
TRBV11-2	NA	TRBJ2-5	NA	CASSPQETQYF	TGTGCCAGCAGCCCGCAAGAGACCCAGTACTTC
TRBV15	NA	TRBJ2-1	few	CATSRARGSYNEQFF	TGTGCCACCAGCAGAGCTCGGGGCTCCTACAATGAGCAGTTCTTC
TRBV6-5	NA	TRBJ1-2	NA	CASSYGAGQKGYTF	TGTGCCAGCAGTTACGGGGCAGGTCAAAAGGGCTACACCTTC
TRBV5-1	NA	TRBJ1-3	once	CASSLGYGGSSGNTIYF	TGCGCCAGCAGCTTAGGATACGGGGGTTCCTCTGGAAACACCATATATTTT
TRBV9	TRBD1	TRBJ2-3	NA	CASSATGGTTDTQYF	TGTGCCAGCAGCGCTACAGGGGGCACGACAGATACGCAGTATTTT
TRBV6-5	TRBD1	TRBJ1-2	NA	CASSSPGTGYGYTF	TGTGCCAGCAGTTCGCCCGGGACAGGGTATGGCTACACCTTC
TRBV7-9	TRBD1	TRBJ2-7	NA	CASSLVSPLDRDSYEQYF	TGTGCCAGCAGCTTAGTTTCCCCATTGGACAGGGACTCCTACGAGCAGTACTTC
TRBV11-3	TRBD2	TRBJ2-1	NA	CASSTRTSGNYNEQFF	TGTGCCAGCAGCACCAGGACTAGCGGGAATTACAATGAGCAGTTCTTC
TRBV6-1	NA	TRBJ1-2	NA	CASSPTFDSLYGYTF	TGTGCCAGCAGTCCAACTTTCGACAGCCTATATGGCTACACCTTC
TRBV7-2	TRBD1	TRBJ1-2	few	CASSLGQGMSNYGYTF	TGTGCCAGCAGCTTGGGACAGGGGATGTCTAACTATGGCTACACCTTC
TRBV4-3	NA	TRBJ2-2	NA	CASSQDRGTGELFF	TGCGCCAGCAGCCAAGATAGGGGCACCGGGGAGCTGTTTTTT
TRBV15	NA	TRBJ1-3	NA	CATSRDGNTIYF	TGTGCCACCAGCAGAGACGGGAACACCATATATTTT
TRBV30	TRBD1	TRBJ2-3	NA	CAWSIYLCSHLKNRGTTDTQYF	TGTGCCTGGAGTATCTACCTTTGTTCCCACCTGAAGAACAGGGGAACCACAGATACGCAGTATTTT
TRBV11-3	TRBD2	TRBJ2-1	NA	CASSFDSGSNNEQFF	TGTGCCAGCAGCTTCGATAGCGGGAGCAACAATGAGCAGTTCTTC
TRBV7-9	NA	TRBJ2-7	NA	CSSSLEMQREQYF	TGTTCCAGCAGCTTAGAGATGCAGCGCGAGCAGTACTTC
TRBV6-1	NA	TRBJ2-7	NA	CASSSPGDSIYEQYF	TGTGCCAGCAGCAGCCCCGGTGACAGTATTTACGAGCAGTACTTC
TRBV7-7	NA	TRBJ2-1	once	CASSPGSHEQFF	TGTGCTAGCAGCCCCGGTTCCCATGAGCAGTTCTTC
TRBV29-1	TRBD1	TRBJ2-3	once	CSVVEGGNTDTQYF	TGCAGCGTTGTGGAAGGGGGCAACACAGATACGCAGTATTTT
TRBV10-3	TRBD2	TRBJ2-1	NA	CAISESTSSGGLNEQFF	TGTGCCATCAGTGAGTCGACAAGTAGCGGGGGGCTCAATGAGCAGTTCTTC
TRBV27	NA	TRBJ2-3	NA	CASCSGASGTDTQYF	TGTGCCAGCTGCTCGGGAGCGTCTGGGACAGATACGCAGTATTTT
TRBV14	NA	TRBJ2-4	NA	CASSQDQGGFQYF	TGTGCCAGCAGCCAAGATCAAGGGGGATTTCAGTACTTC
TRBV11-1	TRBD1	TRBJ2-7	once	CASSLGGQNYEQYF	TGTGCCAGCAGCTTAGGGGGACAGAACTACGAGCAGTACTTC
TRBV6-6	NA	TRBJ1-2	NA	CASRNAGSDYGYTF	TGTGCCAGCAGAAACGCGGGTAGCGACTATGGCTACACCTTC
TRBV5-1	NA	TRBJ2-2	NA	CASSFKLGELFF	TGCGCCAGCAGCTTCAAACTAGGGGAGCTGTTTTTT
TRBV6-5	TRBD1	TRBJ2-1	NA	CASSYGTGSYNEQFF	TGTGCCAGCAGTTATGGGACAGGGTCCTACAATGAGCAGTTCTTC
TRBV5-5	NA	TRBJ1-1	NA	CASFRSEAVMNTEAFF	TGTGCCAGCTTCCGATCGGAGGCAGTCATGAACACTGAAGCTTTCTTT
TRBV5-4	TRBD2	TRBJ2-7	NA	CASSLVTSGRGEQYF	TGTGCCAGCAGCTTGGTGACTAGCGGGAGAGGCGAGCAGTACTTC
TRBV27	TRBD1	TRBJ1-2	NA	CASSLIPGQGLKGYTF	TGTGCCAGCAGTTTAATTCCGGGACAGGGACTAAAAGGCTACACCTTC
TRBV6-5	NA	TRBJ2-1	once	CASSYIVSGTYNEQFF	TGTGCCAGCAGTTACATTGTTAGCGGCACCTACAATGAGCAGTTCTTC
TRBV7-2	TRBD2	TRBJ2-1	few	CASSLRLAGEQFF	TGTGCCAGCAGCTTAAGACTAGCAGGGGAGCAGTTCTTC
TRBV29-1	TRBD1	TRBJ1-2	NA	CSVPPDRALGYTF	TGCAGCGTTCCCCCGGACAGGGCCCTGGGCTACACCTTC
TRBV5-1	NA	TRBJ1-1	NA	CASSNGQRNTEAFF	TGCGCCAGCAGCAACGGACAGCGGAACACTGAAGCTTTCTTT
TRBV28	NA	TRBJ2-1	NA	CASRWGTPNSYNEQFF	TGTGCCAGCAGGTGGGGGACTCCCAACTCCTACAATGAGCAGTTCTTC
TRBV5-1	TRBD1	TRBJ1-2	NA	CASSTDRGLDYGYTF	TGCGCCAGCAGCACGGACAGGGGGTTGGACTATGGCTACACCTTC
TRBV19	NA	TRBJ2-3	NA	CASSIGLADTQYF	TGTGCCAGTAGTATAGGACTAGCAGATACGCAGTATTTT